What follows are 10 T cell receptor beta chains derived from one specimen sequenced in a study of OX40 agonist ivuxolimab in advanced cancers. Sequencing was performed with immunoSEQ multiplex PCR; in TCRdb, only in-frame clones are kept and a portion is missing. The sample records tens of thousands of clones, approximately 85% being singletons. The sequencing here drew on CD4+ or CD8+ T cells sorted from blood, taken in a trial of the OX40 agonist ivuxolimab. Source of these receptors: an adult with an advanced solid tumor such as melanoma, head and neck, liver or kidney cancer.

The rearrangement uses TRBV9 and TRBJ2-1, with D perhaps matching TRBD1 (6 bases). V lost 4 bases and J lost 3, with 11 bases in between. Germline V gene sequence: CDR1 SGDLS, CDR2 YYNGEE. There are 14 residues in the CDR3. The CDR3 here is CASSNRDNYNEQFF. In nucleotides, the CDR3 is TGTGCCAGCAGCAACCGGGACAACTACAATGAGCAGTTCTTC. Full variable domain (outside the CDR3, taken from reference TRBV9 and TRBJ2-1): DSGVTQTPKHLITATGQRVTLRCSPRSGDLSVYWYQQSLDQGLQFLIQYYNGEERAKGNILERFSAQQFPDLHSELNLSSLELGDSALYFCASSNRDNYNEQFFGPGTRLTVL.

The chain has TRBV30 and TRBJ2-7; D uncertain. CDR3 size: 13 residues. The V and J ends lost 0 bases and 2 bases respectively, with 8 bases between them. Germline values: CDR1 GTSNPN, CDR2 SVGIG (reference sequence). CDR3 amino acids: CAWSVHSAYEQYF. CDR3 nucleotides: TGTGCCTGGAGTGTACACAGCGCCTACGAGCAGTACTTC.

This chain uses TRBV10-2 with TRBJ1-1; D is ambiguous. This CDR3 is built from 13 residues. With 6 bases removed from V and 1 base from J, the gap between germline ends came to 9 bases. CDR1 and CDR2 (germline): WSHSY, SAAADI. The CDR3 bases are TGCGCCAGCAGCCTGGTGGAGAACACTGAAGCTTTCTTT. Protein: CASSLVENTEAFF.

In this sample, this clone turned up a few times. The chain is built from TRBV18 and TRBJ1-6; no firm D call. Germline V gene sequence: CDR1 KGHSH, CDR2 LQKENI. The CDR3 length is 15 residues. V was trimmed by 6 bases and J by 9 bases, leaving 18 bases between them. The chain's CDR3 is CASSQLFDGSSPLHF. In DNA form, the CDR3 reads TGTGCCAGCTCCCAACTTTTTGACGGGAGTTCACCCCTCCACTTT.

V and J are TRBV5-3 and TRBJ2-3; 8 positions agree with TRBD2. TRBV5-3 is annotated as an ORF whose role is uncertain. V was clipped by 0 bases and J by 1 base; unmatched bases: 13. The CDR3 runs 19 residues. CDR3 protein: CARSLALAGGPCGTDTQYF. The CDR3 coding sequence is TGTGCCAGAAGCTTGGCTCTCGCGGGAGGCCCTTGCGGCACAGATACGCAGTATTTT.

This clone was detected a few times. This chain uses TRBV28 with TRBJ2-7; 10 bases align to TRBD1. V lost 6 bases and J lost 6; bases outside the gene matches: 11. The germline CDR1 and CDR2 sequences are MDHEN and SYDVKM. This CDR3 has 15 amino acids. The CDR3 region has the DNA TGTGCCAGCAGCCCCCTCGGACAGGGGGGCTTCGAGCAGTACTTC. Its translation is CASSPLGQGGFEQYF. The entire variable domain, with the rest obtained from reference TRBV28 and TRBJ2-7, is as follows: DVKVTQSSRYLVKRTGEKVFLECVQDMDHENMFWYRQDPGLGLRLIYFSYDVKMKEKGDIPEGYSVSREKKERFSLILESASTNQTSMYLCASSPLGQGGFEQYFGPGTRLTVT.

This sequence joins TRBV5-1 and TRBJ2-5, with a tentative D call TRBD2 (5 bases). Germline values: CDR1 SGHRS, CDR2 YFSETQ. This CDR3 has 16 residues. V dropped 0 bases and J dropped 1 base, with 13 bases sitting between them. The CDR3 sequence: CASSLGGSNLQETQYF. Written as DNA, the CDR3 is TGCGCCAGCAGCTTGGGCGGGTCAAACCTCCAAGAGACCCAGTACTTC.

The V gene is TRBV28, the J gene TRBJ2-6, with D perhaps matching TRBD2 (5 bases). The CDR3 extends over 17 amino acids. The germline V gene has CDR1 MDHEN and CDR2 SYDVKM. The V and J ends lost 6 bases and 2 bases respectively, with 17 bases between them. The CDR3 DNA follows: TGTGCCAGCAGGTCCCGCGGATTGCGGGCTGGGGCCAACGTCCTGACTTTC. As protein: CASRSRGLRAGANVLTF. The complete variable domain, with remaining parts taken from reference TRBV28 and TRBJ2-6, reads DVKVTQSSRYLVKRTGEKVFLECVQDMDHENMFWYRQDPGLGLRLIYFSYDVKMKEKGDIPEGYSVSREKKERFSLILESASTNQTSMYLCASRSRGLRAGANVLTFGAGSRLTVL.

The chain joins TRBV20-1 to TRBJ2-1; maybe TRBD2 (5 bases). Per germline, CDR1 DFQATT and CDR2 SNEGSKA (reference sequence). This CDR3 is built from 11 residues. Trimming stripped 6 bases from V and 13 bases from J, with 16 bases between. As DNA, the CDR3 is TGCAGTGCCACAAGGGAGCGTAAACAGTTCTTC. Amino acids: CSATRERKQFF.

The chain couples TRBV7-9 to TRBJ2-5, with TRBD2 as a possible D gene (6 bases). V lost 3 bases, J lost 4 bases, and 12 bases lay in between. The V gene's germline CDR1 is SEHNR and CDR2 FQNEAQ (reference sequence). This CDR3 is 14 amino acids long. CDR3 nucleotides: TGTGCCAGCAGCTTTTCTGGGGGGACAGAGACCCAGTACTTC. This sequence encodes CASSFSGGTETQYF.